This passage covers 10 T cell receptor beta chains from one sample sequenced in a study of OX40 agonist ivuxolimab in advanced cancers. The protocol was immunoSEQ multiplex PCR, while the TCRdb copy is restricted to in-frame clones and leaves out a portion. Among approximately 40,000 clones, about 87% were seen once, and the ten largest hold 5.5% to 7.5%. The input for sequencing was CD4+ or CD8+ T cells sorted from blood, taken in a trial of the OX40 agonist ivuxolimab. The receptors shown here come from an adult with an advanced solid tumor such as melanoma, head and neck, liver or kidney cancer.

The V and J genes are TRBV19 and TRBJ2-3, with 9 nucleotides matching TRBD2. The CDR3 covers 13 residues. Germline loops: CDR1 LNHDA, CDR2 SQIVND (reference sequence). With 11 bases clipped from V and 1 base from J, the junction kept 4 bases outside the gene matches. In nucleotides, the CDR3 is TGTGCCGTCCGGACTAGCGGCACAGATACGCAGTATTTT. This codes for CAVRTSGTDTQYF.

The chain combines TRBV28 with TRBJ2-1; TRBD1 matches at 8 bases. Germline V CDR1 and CDR2: MDHEN, SYDVKM. V dropped 6 bases and J dropped 9; count of bases not matched to a gene: 10. The CDR3 length is 14 residues. The CDR3 sequence: CASSVQGTGREQFF. The CDR3 bases are TGTGCCAGCAGCGTCCAAGGGACAGGCCGTGAGCAGTTCTTC.

The genes are TRBV28 and TRBJ2-5; 9 bases match TRBD1. The CDR3 has 13 residues. Germline lookup yields CDR1 MDHEN and CDR2 SYDVKM. The J segment lost 5 bases and the V segment lost 9 bases, leaving 7 bases of the junction unmatched. The CDR3 loop is CASGQGISETQYF. Here the CDR3 DNA reads TGTGCCAGTGGACAGGGGATTTCGGAGACCCAGTACTTC.

The chain carries TRBV7-9 and TRBJ2-5; D call uncertain. The germline V gene has CDR1 SEHNR and CDR2 FQNEAQ (reference sequence). The CDR3 sequence is 13 residues long. Trimming stripped 5 bases from V and 5 bases from J, with 12 bases between. The CDR3 sequence is CASSRFPAETQYF. The CDR3 DNA is TGTGCCAGCAGCCGGTTCCCGGCGGAGACCCAGTACTTC.

The chain joins TRBV15 to TRBJ1-5; 7 bases match TRBD1. Per the germline V gene, CDR1 is LNHNV and CDR2 is YYDKDF (reference sequence). The CDR3 runs 18 residues. J was trimmed by 0 bases and V by 1 base; bases with no gene match: 9. In DNA form, the CDR3 reads TGTGCCACCAGCAGAGTATTCGGAGGGGGCTCTAGCAATCAGCCCCAGCATTTT. The encoded protein is CATSRVFGGGSSNQPQHF.

The CDR3 protein is CASSPGRLEQYF. The CDR3 DNA is TGTGCCAGCAGCCCGGGGAGGCTCGAGCAGTACTTC. The chain uses TRBV7-9 and TRBJ2-7; D possibly corresponds to TRBD2 (6 bases). The CDR3 totals 12 residues. Germline loops: CDR1 SEHNR, CDR2 FQNEAQ (reference sequence). V lost 5 bases to trimming and J lost 6 bases, with 11 bases between them.

The rearrangement joins TRBV7-8 to TRBJ1-2, with D hard to call. CDR3 size: 13 residues. Germline CDR1 SGHVS, CDR2 FQNEAQ. V shed 0 bases and J shed 2 bases, with 4 bases lying between them. The CDR3 DNA reads as TGTGCCAGCAGCTTAGCTGAAAACTATGGCTACACCTTC. Amino acids: CASSLAENYGYTF.

The chain joins TRBV27 to TRBJ2-7; 13 bases agree with TRBD2. V shed 5 bases and J 2 bases; nucleotides not matched to a gene: 0. In germline, CDR1 is MNHEY, CDR2 SMNVEV (reference sequence). The CDR3 runs 14 residues. The CDR3 DNA reads as TGTGCCAGCAGTACTAGCGGGAGGGCCTACGAGCAGTACTTC. It specifies CASSTSGRAYEQYF.

The V gene is TRBV6-1, the J gene TRBJ2-5, with TRBD2 matching over 10 bases. This CDR3 has 16 residues. V lost 2 bases to trimming and J lost 0 bases; unmatched junction nucleotides: 3. Germline values: CDR1 MNHNS, CDR2 SASEGT. CDR3 residues: CASSEITSGNQETQYF. The CDR3 DNA reads TGTGCCAGCAGTGAAATCACTAGCGGGAACCAAGAGACCCAGTACTTC.

The CDR3 region has the DNA TGTGCCAGCAGTTCGTGGGAGGGCACTGAAGCTTTCTTT. Translating gives CASSSWEGTEAFF. The V and J genes are TRBV28 and TRBJ1-1; no firm D call. The germline V gene encodes CDR1 MDHEN and CDR2 SYDVKM. The CDR3 is 13 amino acids. Trimming stripped 4 bases from V and 4 bases from J, with 10 bases between.